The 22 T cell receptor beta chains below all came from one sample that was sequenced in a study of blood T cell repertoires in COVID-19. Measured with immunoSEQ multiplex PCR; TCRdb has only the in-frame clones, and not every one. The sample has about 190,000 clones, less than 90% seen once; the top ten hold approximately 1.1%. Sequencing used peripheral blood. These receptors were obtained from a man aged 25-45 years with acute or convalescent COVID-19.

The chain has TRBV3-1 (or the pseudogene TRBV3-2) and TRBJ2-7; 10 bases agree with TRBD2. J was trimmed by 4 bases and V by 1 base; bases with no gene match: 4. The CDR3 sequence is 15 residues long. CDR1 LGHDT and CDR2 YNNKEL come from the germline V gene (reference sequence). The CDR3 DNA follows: TGTGCCAGCAGCCAAGGGAGTAGCGGGAGGTACGAGCAGTACTTC. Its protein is CASSQGSSGRYEQYF.

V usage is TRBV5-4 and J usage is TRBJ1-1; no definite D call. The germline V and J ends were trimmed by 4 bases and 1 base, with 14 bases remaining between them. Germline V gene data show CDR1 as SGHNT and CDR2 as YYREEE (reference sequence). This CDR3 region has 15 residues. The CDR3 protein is CASSPEAGKNTEAFF. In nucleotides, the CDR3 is TGTGCCAGCAGCCCGGAGGCGGGGAAGAACACTGAAGCTTTCTTT.

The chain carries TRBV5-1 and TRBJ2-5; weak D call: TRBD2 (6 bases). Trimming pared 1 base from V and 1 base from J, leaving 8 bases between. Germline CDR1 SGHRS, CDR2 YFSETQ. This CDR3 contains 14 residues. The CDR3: CASSLMTSQETQYF. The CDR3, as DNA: TGCGCCAGCAGCTTGATGACTAGCCAAGAGACCCAGTACTTC.

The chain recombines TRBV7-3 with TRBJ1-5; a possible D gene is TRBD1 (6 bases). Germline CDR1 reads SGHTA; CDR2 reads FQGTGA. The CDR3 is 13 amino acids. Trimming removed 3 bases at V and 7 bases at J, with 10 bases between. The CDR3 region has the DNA TGTGCCAGCAGCTTTAAGGGGGGGCAGCCCCAGCATTTT. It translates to CASSFKGGQPQHF.

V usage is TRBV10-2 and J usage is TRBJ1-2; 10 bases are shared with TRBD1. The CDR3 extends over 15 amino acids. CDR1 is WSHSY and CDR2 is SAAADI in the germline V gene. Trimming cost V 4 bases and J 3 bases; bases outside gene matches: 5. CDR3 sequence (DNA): TGCGCCAGCAGTGGTGGGACAGGGGTGGACTATGGCTACACCTTC. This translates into CASSGGTGVDYGYTF.

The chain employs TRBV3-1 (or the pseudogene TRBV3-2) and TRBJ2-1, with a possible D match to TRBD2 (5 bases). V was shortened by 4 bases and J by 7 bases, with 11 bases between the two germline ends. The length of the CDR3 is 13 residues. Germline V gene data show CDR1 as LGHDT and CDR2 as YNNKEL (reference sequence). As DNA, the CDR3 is TGTGCCAGCAGCCGGTCGAGCGGTAATGAGCAGTTCTTC. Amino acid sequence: CASSRSSGNEQFF.

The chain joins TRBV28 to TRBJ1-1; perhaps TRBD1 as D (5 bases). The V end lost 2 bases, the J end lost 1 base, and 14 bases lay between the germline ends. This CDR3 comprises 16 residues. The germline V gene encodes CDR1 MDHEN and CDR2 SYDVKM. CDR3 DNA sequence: TGTGCCAGCAGTTTACCTTTGGGCGGGGCGAACACTGAAGCTTTCTTT. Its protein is CASSLPLGGANTEAFF.

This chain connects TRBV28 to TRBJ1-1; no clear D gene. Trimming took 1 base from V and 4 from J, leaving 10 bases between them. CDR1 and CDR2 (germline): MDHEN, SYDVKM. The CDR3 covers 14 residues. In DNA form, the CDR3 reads TGTGCCAGCAGTTTATCGGGAGGGAGCACTGAAGCTTTCTTT. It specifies CASSLSGGSTEAFF.

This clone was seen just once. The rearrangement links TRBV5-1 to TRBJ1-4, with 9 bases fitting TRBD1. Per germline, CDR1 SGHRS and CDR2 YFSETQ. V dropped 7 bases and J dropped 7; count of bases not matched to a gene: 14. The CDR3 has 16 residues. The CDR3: CASWPGQGKLGEKLFF. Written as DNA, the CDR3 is TGCGCCAGCTGGCCGGGACAGGGCAAGTTGGGTGAAAAACTGTTTTTT. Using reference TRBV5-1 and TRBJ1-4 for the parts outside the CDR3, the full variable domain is KAGVTQTPRYLIKTRGQQVTLSCSPISGHRSVSWYQQTPGQGLQFLFEYFSETQRNKGNFPGRFSGRQFSNSRSEMNVSTLELGDSALYLCASWPGQGKLGEKLFFGSGTQLSVL.

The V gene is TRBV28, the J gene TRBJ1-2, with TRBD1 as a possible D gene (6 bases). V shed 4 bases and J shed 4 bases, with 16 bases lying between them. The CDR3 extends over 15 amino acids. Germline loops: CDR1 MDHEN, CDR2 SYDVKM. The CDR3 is CASSSPGTRIYGYTF. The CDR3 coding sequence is TGTGCCAGCAGTTCTCCCGGGACAAGAATCTATGGCTACACCTTC.

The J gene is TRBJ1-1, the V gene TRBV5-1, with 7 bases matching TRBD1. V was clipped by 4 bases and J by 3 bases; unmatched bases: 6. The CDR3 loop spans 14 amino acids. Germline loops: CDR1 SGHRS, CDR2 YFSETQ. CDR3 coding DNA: TGCGCCAGCAGCCCTGGGGACAGTTACACTGAAGCTTTCTTT. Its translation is CASSPGDSYTEAFF. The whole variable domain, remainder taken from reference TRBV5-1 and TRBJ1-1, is KAGVTQTPRYLIKTRGQQVTLSCSPISGHRSVSWYQQTPGQGLQFLFEYFSETQRNKGNFPGRFSGRQFSNSRSEMNVSTLELGDSALYLCASSPGDSYTEAFFGQGTRLTVV.

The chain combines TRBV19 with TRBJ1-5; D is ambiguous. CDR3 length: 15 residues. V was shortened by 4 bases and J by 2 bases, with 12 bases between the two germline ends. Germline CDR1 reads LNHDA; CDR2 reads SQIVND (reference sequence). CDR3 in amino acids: CASSTPAVGNQPQHF. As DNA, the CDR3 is TGTGCCAGTAGTACACCCGCAGTGGGCAATCAGCCCCAGCATTTT.

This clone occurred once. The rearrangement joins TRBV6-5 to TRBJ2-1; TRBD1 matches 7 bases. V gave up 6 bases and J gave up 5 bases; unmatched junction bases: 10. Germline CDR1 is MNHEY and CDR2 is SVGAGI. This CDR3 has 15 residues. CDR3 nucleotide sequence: TGTGCCAGCAGGAAGAGGGGGACAGAGAACAATGAGCAGTTCTTC. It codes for CASRKRGTENNEQFF.

CDR3 DNA: TGCGCCAGCAGCTGGAAATCCCGGGGACTAGCGGGAGGCTCGAACACCGGGGAGCTGTTTTTT. Amino acid sequence: CASSWKSRGLAGGSNTGELFF. The rearrangement uses TRBV5-1 and TRBJ2-2; 15 bases map to TRBD2. The CDR3 contains 21 residues. In germline, CDR1 is SGHRS, CDR2 YFSETQ. Trimming at V came to 3 bases and at J to 0 bases, leaving 12 bases not matched to a gene.

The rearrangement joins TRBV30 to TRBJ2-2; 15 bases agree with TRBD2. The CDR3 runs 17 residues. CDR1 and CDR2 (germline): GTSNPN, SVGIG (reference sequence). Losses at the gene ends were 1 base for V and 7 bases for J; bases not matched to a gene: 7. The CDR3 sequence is CAWSGWTSGRAVGELFF. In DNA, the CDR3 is TGTGCCTGGAGTGGCTGGACTAGCGGGAGGGCAGTCGGGGAGCTGTTTTTT.

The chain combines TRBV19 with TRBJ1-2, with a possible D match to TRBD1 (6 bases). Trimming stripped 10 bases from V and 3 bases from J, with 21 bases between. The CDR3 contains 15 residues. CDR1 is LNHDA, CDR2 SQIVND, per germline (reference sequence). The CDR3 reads CATTGTTTGDYGYTF. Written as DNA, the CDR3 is TGTGCCACCACAGGGACAACGACAGGAGACTATGGCTACACCTTC.

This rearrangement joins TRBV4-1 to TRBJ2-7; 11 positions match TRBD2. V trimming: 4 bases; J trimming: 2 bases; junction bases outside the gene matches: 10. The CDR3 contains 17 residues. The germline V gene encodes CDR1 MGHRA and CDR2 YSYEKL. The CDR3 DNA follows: TGCGCCAGCAGCCTTAATAGCGGGGGGGAATCAACCTACGAGCAGTACTTC. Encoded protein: CASSLNSGGESTYEQYF.

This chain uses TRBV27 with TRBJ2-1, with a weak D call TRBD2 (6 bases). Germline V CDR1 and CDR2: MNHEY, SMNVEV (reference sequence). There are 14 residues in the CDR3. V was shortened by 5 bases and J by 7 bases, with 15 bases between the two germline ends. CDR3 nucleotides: TGTGCCAGCAGTGATTCTTGGGGGAGGAATGAGCAGTTCTTC. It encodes CASSDSWGRNEQFF.

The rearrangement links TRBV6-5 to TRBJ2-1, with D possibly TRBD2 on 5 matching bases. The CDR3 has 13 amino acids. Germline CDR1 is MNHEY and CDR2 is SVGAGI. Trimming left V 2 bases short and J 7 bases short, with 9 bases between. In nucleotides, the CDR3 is TGTGCCAGCAGTTACGCGGGCCGGAATGAGCAGTTCTTC. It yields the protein CASSYAGRNEQFF.

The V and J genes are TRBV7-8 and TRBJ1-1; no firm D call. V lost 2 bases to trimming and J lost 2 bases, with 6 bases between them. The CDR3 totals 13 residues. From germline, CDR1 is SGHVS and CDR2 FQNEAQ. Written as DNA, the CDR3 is TGTGCCAGCAGCTTAATGTTAAACACTGAAGCTTTCTTT. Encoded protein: CASSLMLNTEAFF.

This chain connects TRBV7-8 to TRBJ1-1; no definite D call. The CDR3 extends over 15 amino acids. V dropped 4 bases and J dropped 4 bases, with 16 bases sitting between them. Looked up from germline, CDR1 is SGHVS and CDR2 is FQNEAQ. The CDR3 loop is CASSSRAGSSTEAFF. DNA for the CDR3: TGTGCCAGCAGCTCCCGGGCGGGTTCAAGCACTGAAGCTTTCTTT.

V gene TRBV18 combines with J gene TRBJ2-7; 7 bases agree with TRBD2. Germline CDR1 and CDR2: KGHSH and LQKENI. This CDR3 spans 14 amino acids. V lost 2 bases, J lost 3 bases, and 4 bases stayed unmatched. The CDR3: CASSPGEGLYEQYF. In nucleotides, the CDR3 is TGTGCCAGCTCACCAGGGGAGGGCCTCTACGAGCAGTACTTC.